A single T cell receptor beta chain is shown here with its context. This CDR3 has 14 amino acids. V was trimmed by 5 bases and J by 6 bases, leaving 14 bases between them. Looked up from germline, CDR1 is LNHDA and CDR2 is SQIVND (reference sequence). The data derive from a study of cytomegalovirus exposure and HLA in healthy donors. In the study overall: T cells numbering some 170 million yielded 90 million to 140 million unique TCR beta sequences in an earlier analysis.

Amplification used 60 Vbeta primers and 13 Jbeta primers. TCRdb's copy holds only in-frame clones and misses some; the assay was immunoSEQ multiplex PCR. In the table there are some 150,000 clones, more than 75% of which are singletons. J is TRBJ2-1 and V is TRBV19, with D unresolved. Sample: PBMCs. The TCR originated in a woman between 40 and 55 years old in good health and CMV-seropositive. The CDR3 loop is CASSPALLSNEQFF. In nucleotides, the CDR3 is TGTGCCAGTAGTCCCGCCTTACTCTCCAATGAGCAGTTCTTC. The entire variable domain, with the rest obtained from reference TRBV19 and TRBJ2-1, is as follows: DGGITQSPKYLFRKEGQNVTLSCEQNLNHDAMYWYRQDPGQGLRLIYYSQIVNDFQKGDIAEGYSVSREKKESFPLTVTSAQKNPTAFYLCASSPALLSNEQFFGPGTRLTVL.